Following are 3 T cell receptor beta chains from one sample sequenced in a study of blood T cell repertoires in COVID-19. Clones were read by immunoSEQ multiplex PCR, and TCRdb kept only the in-frame ones, dropping some. The data hold about 160,000 clones, with roughly 93% observed a single time. Sequencing used peripheral blood. The receptors here all came from a man in his late teens or twenties with acute or convalescent COVID-19.

V gene TRBV19 combines with J gene TRBJ2-1; 8 bases map to TRBD1. Germline CDR1 is LNHDA and CDR2 is SQIVND (reference sequence). The length of the CDR3 is 15 residues. Losses at the gene ends were 10 bases for V and 9 bases for J; bases not matched to a gene: 17. In DNA form, the CDR3 reads TGTGCCACCTCTATGGCCAGGGGGCAAGTAGGTGAGCAGTTCTTC. It translates to CATSMARGQVGEQFF.

This CDR3 reads CASSVADIIGAYYGYTF. The CDR3, as DNA: TGTGCCAGCAGCGTAGCGGATATAATTGGGGCTTACTATGGCTACACCTTC. The chain is built from TRBV9 and TRBJ1-2, with a weak D call TRBD1 (5 bases). The length of the CDR3 is 17 residues. Germline lookup yields CDR1 SGDLS and CDR2 YYNGEE. The ends were cut back, 0 bases at V and 3 bases at J, with 18 bases in the middle.

A single count supports this clone. This chain's CDR3 is CASSYSLQWQQETQYF. The CDR3 coding sequence is TGTGCCAGCAGTTACTCGCTTCAGTGGCAGCAAGAGACCCAGTACTTC. The J gene is TRBJ2-5, the V gene TRBV6-6; unclear D gene. The CDR3 extends over 16 amino acids. The ends were cut back, 0 bases at V and 2 bases at J, with 13 bases in the middle. The germline V gene encodes CDR1 MNHNY and CDR2 SVGAGI (reference sequence).